The 8 T cell receptor beta chains below come from one sample, sequenced in a study of shared T cell receptors in the human thymus. Repertoires were generated with immunoSEQ multiplex PCR, while TCRdb's copy carries only in-frame clones and drops some. The table lists about 660,000 clones, roughly 90% of them singletons, with roughly 0.0097% in the top ten. The sample was also reused in another study, on human thymus T cells.

The sequenced material came from thymocytes. Receptors originate from a boy in the first two years of life with a congenital heart defect.

V gene TRBV9 combines with J gene TRBJ2-1; D is perhaps TRBD2 (5 bases). Germline V gene sequence: CDR1 SGDLS, CDR2 YYNGEE. This CDR3 has 14 amino acids. V was shortened by 1 base and J by 8 bases, with 13 bases between the two germline ends. The DNA for the CDR3 is TGTGCCAGCAGCGTAAGACCGATTAGCGATGAGCAGTTCTTC. Its protein product is CASSVRPISDEQFF.

This clone was counted between two and nine times. This CDR3 is CATIGQSNEQYF. CDR3 nucleotide sequence: TGTGCCACCATAGGACAGTCCAACGAGCAGTACTTC. V usage is TRBV6-1 and J usage is TRBJ2-7; TRBD1 might be the D (6 bases). Germline CDR1 and CDR2: MNHNS and SASEGT. With 10 bases removed from V and 5 bases from J, the gap between germline ends came to 15 bases. This CDR3 is 12 amino acids long.

V and J are TRBV11-2 and TRBJ2-7; D not resolved. This CDR3 spans 16 amino acids. V was shortened by 4 bases and J by 0 bases, with 16 bases between the two germline ends. CDR1 SGHAT and CDR2 FQNNGV come from the germline V gene. In DNA, the CDR3 is TGTGCCAGCAGCTCCCTTTCTCTGTCAGGCTCCTACGAGCAGTACTTC. Amino acid sequence: CASSSLSLSGSYEQYF.

The V gene is TRBV2, the J gene TRBJ2-7, with TRBD2 matching over 10 bases. With V trimmed by 0 bases and J by 6 bases, 8 bases remained unmatched. CDR3 size: 16 residues. CDR1 is SNHLY and CDR2 is FYNNEI in the germline V gene. The CDR3 nucleotides are TGTGCCAGCAGTGAAGCGCCCAGCGGGAGGGCCTGCGAGCAGTACTTC. Its protein is CASSEAPSGRACEQYF.

About this clone itself: Since the CDR3 does not end with the conserved phenylalanine or tryptophan, this likely comes from a read error. Because the CDR3's place on the DNA is in doubt, the DNA is left out and the CDR3 is given as listed by TCRdb. This chain uses TRBV6-5 with TRBJ2-7; the table's D call of TRBD1 was not tested on the DNA. CDR1 is MNHEY, CDR2 SVGAGI, per germline. The CDR3 is 12 residues long, counting both termini. CDR3 sequence reads: CASSFSGTGDES.

The chain couples TRBV6-4 to TRBJ1-5, with unresolved D. The germline gives CDR1 MRHNA, CDR2 SNTAGT. This CDR3 has 17 amino acids. Trimming left V 6 bases short and J 0 bases short, with 18 bases between. This CDR3 is CASRARAPRDSNQPQHF. CDR3 bases: TGTGCCAGCAGAGCCCGGGCCCCCCGGGATAGCAATCAGCCCCAGCATTTT.

V is TRBV5-1 and J is TRBJ2-7, with TRBD1 matching over 9 bases. Per germline, CDR1 SGHRS and CDR2 YFSETQ. The length of the CDR3 is 15 residues. Trimming took 4 bases from V and 2 from J; bases not matched to a gene: 7. This chain's CDR3 is CASSPRGDRAYEQYF. CDR3 in DNA: TGCGCCAGCAGCCCACGGGGGGACAGGGCCTACGAGCAGTACTTC.

The rearrangement joins TRBV6-5 to TRBJ2-3; TRBD1 matches at 9 bases. Germline loops: CDR1 MNHEY, CDR2 SVGAGI. This CDR3 comprises 15 residues. With 5 bases clipped from V and 5 bases from J, the junction kept 8 bases outside the gene matches. The CDR3 region is CASSGRDREQDTQYF. For the CDR3, the DNA is TGTGCCAGCAGTGGCCGGGACAGGGAACAAGATACGCAGTATTTT.